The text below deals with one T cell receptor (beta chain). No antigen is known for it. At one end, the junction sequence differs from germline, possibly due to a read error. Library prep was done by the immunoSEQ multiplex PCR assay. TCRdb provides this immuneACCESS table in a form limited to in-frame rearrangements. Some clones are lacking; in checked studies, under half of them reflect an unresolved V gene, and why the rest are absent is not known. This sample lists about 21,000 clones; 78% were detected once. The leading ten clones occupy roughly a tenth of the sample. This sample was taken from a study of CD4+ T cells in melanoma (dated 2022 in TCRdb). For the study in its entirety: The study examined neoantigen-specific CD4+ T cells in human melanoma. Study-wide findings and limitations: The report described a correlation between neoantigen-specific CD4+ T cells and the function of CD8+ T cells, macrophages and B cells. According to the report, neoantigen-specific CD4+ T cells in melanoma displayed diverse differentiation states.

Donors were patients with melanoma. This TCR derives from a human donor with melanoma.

The CDR3 protein sequence reads: CASSSHAGGSNVLTF. The DNA sequence follows: TGTGCCAGCAGTTCCCACGCGGGTGGGTCCAACGTCCTGACTTTC. The chain was built from TRBV28 and TRBJ2-6; matching of 5 bases hints at TRBD2 as the D gene. The CDR3 goes from the cysteine to the phenylalanine over 15 residues. This entry keeps only the CDR3 DNA: 45 bases, framed from base 1. CDR1 and CDR2 (MDHEN, SYDVKM) derive from the germline V gene. Here the CDR3 is joined to the reference TRBV28 and TRBJ2-6 genes, and the full variable domain is: DVKVTQSSRYLVKRTGEKVFLECVQDMDHENMFWYRQDPGLGLRLIYFSYDVKMKEKGDIPEGYSVSREKKERFSLILESASTNQTSMYLCASSSHAGGSNVLTFGAGSRLTVL.